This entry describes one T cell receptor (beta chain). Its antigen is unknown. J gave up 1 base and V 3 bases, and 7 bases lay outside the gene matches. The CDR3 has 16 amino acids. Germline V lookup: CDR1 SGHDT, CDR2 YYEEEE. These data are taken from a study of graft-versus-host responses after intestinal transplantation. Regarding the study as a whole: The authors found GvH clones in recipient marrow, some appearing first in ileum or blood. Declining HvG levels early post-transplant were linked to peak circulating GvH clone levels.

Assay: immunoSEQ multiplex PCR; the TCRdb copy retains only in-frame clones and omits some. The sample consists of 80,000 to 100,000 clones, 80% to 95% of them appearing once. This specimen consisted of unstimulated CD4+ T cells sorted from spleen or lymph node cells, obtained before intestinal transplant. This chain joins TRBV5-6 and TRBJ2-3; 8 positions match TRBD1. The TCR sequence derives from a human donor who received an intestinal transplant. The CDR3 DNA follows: TGTGCCAGCAGCTCAGCGATGACAGGGGGCACAGATACGCAGTATTTT. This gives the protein CASSSAMTGGTDTQYF.